What follows are 27 T cell receptor beta chains derived from one specimen sequenced in a study of cytomegalovirus exposure and HLA in healthy donors. Use of 60 Vbeta and 13 Jbeta primers characterized the PCR. Libraries were prepared by immunoSEQ multiplex PCR; TCRdb keeps only in-frame clonotypes and omits some of them. Its listing shows tens of thousands of clones. Sequenced: PBMCs. The source is a woman aged 25 to 39 in good health and CMV-seropositive.

The chain links TRBV29-1 to TRBJ2-5; TRBD1 matches at 8 bases. Germline assignment: CDR1 SQVTM and CDR2 ANQGSEA. V trimming: 1 base; J trimming: 4 bases; junction bases outside the gene matches: 5. The CDR3 contains 14 residues. The chain's CDR3 is CSVEGQGAGETQYF. CDR3 DNA sequence: TGCAGCGTTGAAGGGCAGGGGGCTGGAGAGACCCAGTACTTC. Drawing the rest from reference TRBV29-1 and TRBJ2-5, the complete variable domain is SAVISQKPSRDICQRGTSLTIQCQVDSQVTMMFWYRQQPGQSLTLIATANQGSEATYESGFVIDKFPISRPNLTFSTLTVSNMSPEDSSIYLCSVEGQGAGETQYFGPGTRLLVL.

This chain links TRBV7-2 with TRBJ2-1, with 9 bases identical to TRBD2. Germline lookup yields CDR1 SGHTA and CDR2 FQGNSA. V shed 2 bases and J 7 bases; nucleotides not matched to a gene: 6. CDR3 length: 15 amino acids. CDR3: CASSLTSGGNNEQFF. In nucleotides, the CDR3 is TGTGCCAGCAGCTTAACGAGCGGGGGGAATAATGAGCAGTTCTTC.

This rearrangement joins TRBV7-2 to TRBJ1-1, with 8 positions matching TRBD1. CDR3 length: 14 amino acids. The germline V gene has CDR1 SGHTA and CDR2 FQGNSA. Trimming removed 2 bases from V and 3 bases from J; junction bases left unmatched: 2. The CDR3 protein is CASSLPRGHTEAFF. The CDR3 nucleotides read TGTGCCAGCAGCTTACCCAGGGGGCACACTGAAGCTTTCTTT. The whole variable domain, remainder taken from reference TRBV7-2 and TRBJ1-1, is GAGVSQSPSNKVTEKGKDVELRCDPISGHTALYWYRQSLGQGLEFLIYFQGNSAPDKSGLPSDRFSAERTGGSVSTLTIQRTQQEDSAVYLCASSLPRGHTEAFFGQGTRLTVV.

This sequence joins TRBV5-1 and TRBJ1-4; D perhaps matches TRBD1 (6 bases). Germline lookup yields CDR1 SGHRS and CDR2 YFSETQ. The CDR3 contains 14 residues. The V end was cut by 3 bases, the J end by 8 bases, with 14 bases between. The CDR3 DNA reads as TGCGCCAGCAGCTCAACAGGGTTCGGGGAAAAACTGTTTTTT. Translated, it gives CASSSTGFGEKLFF.

Regarding this clone: The junction and the germline gene differ at one end; a read error may be behind it. The V gene is TRBV18, the J gene TRBJ1-4, with 7 bases aligning to TRBD1. Germline V gives CDR1 KGHSH, CDR2 LQKENI. The CDR3 contains 14 residues. This CDR3 is CASSYYRGDERLFF. CDR3 coding DNA: TGTGCCAGCTCATACTACAGGGGTGATGAAAGACTGTTTTTT.

The chain carries TRBV18 and TRBJ1-4, with D possibly matching TRBD1 (6 bases). This CDR3 has 13 amino acids. Trimming removed 8 bases at V and 7 bases at J, with 14 bases between. Germline lookup yields CDR1 KGHSH and CDR2 LQKENI. The CDR3, as DNA: TGTGCCAGCACCGGGTCCAGGGGTGAAAAACTGTTTTTT. This translates into CASTGSRGEKLFF.

The rearrangement links TRBV9 to TRBJ2-3, with D possibly TRBD2 on 6 matching bases. The V end was cut by 5 bases, the J end by 3 bases, with 7 bases between. The germline CDR1 and CDR2 sequences are SGDLS and YYNGEE. The CDR3 contains 12 residues. The CDR3 DNA sequence: TGTGCCAGCAGGAGCGGGACAGATACGCAGTATTTT. Its protein is CASRSGTDTQYF.

CDR3 amino acids: CASSLGQAGSGNTIYF. The DNA for the CDR3 is TGCGCCAGCAGCCTGGGACAGGCAGGCTCTGGAAACACCATATATTTT. The rearrangement joins TRBV5-1 to TRBJ1-3; TRBD1 agrees at 8 bases. The V segment lost 4 bases and the J segment 0 bases; nucleotides outside the gene matches: 6. This CDR3 has 16 residues. The V gene's germline CDR1 is SGHRS and CDR2 YFSETQ.

V and J are TRBV5-1 and TRBJ2-7, with a tentative D call TRBD1 (6 bases). The CDR3 has 14 residues. Trimming stripped 5 bases from V and 2 bases from J, with 14 bases between. Germline V gene sequence: CDR1 SGHRS, CDR2 YFSETQ. The CDR3, as DNA: TGCGCCAGCAGTAACGGACAGCCCGCCTACGAGCAGTACTTC. Its protein product is CASSNGQPAYEQYF.

The gene calls are TRBV19 and TRBJ2-1; 9 bases align to TRBD2. This CDR3 region has 16 residues. CDR1 is LNHDA, CDR2 SQIVND, per germline (reference sequence). Losses at the gene ends were 7 bases for V and 7 bases for J; bases not matched to a gene: 14. The CDR3 spells CASTGGGGAGLNEQFF. Written as DNA, the CDR3 is TGTGCCAGTACCGGAGGCGGGGGGGCGGGATTGAATGAGCAGTTCTTC.

The chain couples TRBV30 to TRBJ2-5, with a possible D match to TRBD1 (6 bases). Judging by the DNA end, TRBJ2-7 fits better; the J call may be wrong. CDR3 size: 14 residues. Germline V CDR1 and CDR2: GTSNPN, SVGIG (reference sequence). CDR3: CAWRGRQGSNEQYF. As DNA, the CDR3 is TGTGCCTGGAGGGGTCGGCAGGGGTCCAACGAGCAGTACTTC.

The J gene is TRBJ2-7, the V gene TRBV5-4; TRBD1 is a possible D gene (5 bases). CDR1 is SGHNT, CDR2 YYREEE, per germline (reference sequence). The CDR3 runs 15 residues. Trimming took 4 bases from V and 1 from J, leaving 15 bases between them. The DNA for the CDR3 is TGTGCCAGCAGCCCGGCGACAGAGCGATCCTACGAGCAGTACTTC. Its protein is CASSPATERSYEQYF.

The rearrangement uses TRBV2 and TRBJ2-2, with 9 positions matching TRBD1. The V segment lost 3 bases and the J segment 1 base; nucleotides outside the gene matches: 6. Per germline, CDR1 SNHLY and CDR2 FYNNEI. The CDR3 has 17 residues. The CDR3 DNA follows: TGTGCCAGCAGTGACGGGACAGGGACCCTGAACACCGGGGAGCTGTTTTTT. Its translation: CASSDGTGTLNTGELFF.

J is TRBJ1-4 and V is TRBV4-2; no definite D call. The V end lost 2 bases, the J end lost 8 bases, and 18 bases lay between the germline ends. Germline V lookup: CDR1 LGHNA, CDR2 YNFKEQ. This CDR3 spans 16 amino acids. This CDR3 reads CASSQSLTAGWEKLFF. The CDR3 DNA is TGTGCCAGCAGCCAATCTCTCACCGCCGGGTGGGAAAAACTGTTTTTT.

Comment on this clone: Germline is not matched at one junction end, which may reflect a read error. This chain links TRBV7-7 with TRBJ2-7, with TRBD2 as a possible D gene (5 bases). The CDR3 contains 12 residues. CDR1 SSHAT and CDR2 FNYEAQ come from the germline V gene (reference sequence). DNA of the CDR3: TGTGCTAGCAGCTTCGGGGCCTACGAGCAGTACTTC. This sequence encodes CASSFGAYEQYF.

The CDR3 DNA is TGTGCCAGCAGCTTTTCCCTAGCGGGGCAAGAGACCCAGTACTTC. This gives the protein CASSFSLAGQETQYF. The gene calls are TRBV11-3 and TRBJ2-5, with 9 bases aligning to TRBD2. Germline CDR1 is SGHNT and CDR2 is YENEEA. The CDR3 is made up of 15 amino acids. Losses at the gene ends were 3 bases for V and 2 bases for J; bases not matched to a gene: 4.

This sequence joins TRBV5-5 and TRBJ1-2; no clear D. Trimming took off 4 bases at V and 6 bases at J, with 19 bases between the two ends. The CDR3 has 15 residues. The germline V gene encodes CDR1 SGHKS and CDR2 YYEKEE (reference sequence). The CDR3 loop reads CASSRTATGSDGYTF. The CDR3 bases are TGTGCCAGCAGCCGGACTGCCACGGGCTCGGATGGCTACACCTTC.

The chain has TRBV7-2 and TRBJ1-4; D is ambiguous. Germline CDR1 and CDR2: SGHTA and FQGNSA. V lost 6 bases, J lost 8 bases, and 13 bases lay in between. This CDR3 contains 13 residues. The CDR3 coding sequence is TGTGCCAGCAGTTTGGACTTAGGAGAAAAACTGTTTTTT. Its translation is CASSLDLGEKLFF.

The genes are TRBV7-2 and TRBJ1-5, with 7 positions matching TRBD1. After removal of 0 bases from V and 0 bases from J, the junction contained 8 bases not matched to a gene. The germline CDR1 and CDR2 sequences are SGHTA and FQGNSA. The CDR3 extends over 18 amino acids. The CDR3 loop is CASSLALMAGGSNQPQHF. CDR3 DNA: TGTGCCAGCAGCTTAGCGCTTATGGCAGGGGGTAGCAATCAGCCCCAGCATTTT.

This rearrangement joins TRBV2 to TRBJ1-1; a possible D gene is TRBD1 (6 bases). The V end lost 5 bases, the J end lost 5 bases, and 15 bases lay between the germline ends. Germline V gene sequence: CDR1 SNHLY, CDR2 FYNNEI. The CDR3 has 14 amino acids. The CDR3 reads CASSLLPGETEAFF. The CDR3 nucleotides read TGTGCCAGCAGTCTACTTCCAGGGGAGACTGAAGCTTTCTTT.

V usage is TRBV5-4 and J usage is TRBJ2-7; 7 nucleotides line up with TRBD1. Germline V lookup: CDR1 SGHNT, CDR2 YYREEE (reference sequence). Germline trimming cut 4 bases from V and 4 bases from J; bases unmatched to any gene: 8. The CDR3 loop spans 14 amino acids. In DNA, the CDR3 is TGTGCCAGCAGCGCTCAAGAACAGGGGTACGAGCAGTACTTC. This translates into CASSAQEQGYEQYF. The variable domain in full, completed from reference TRBV5-4 and TRBJ2-7, reads ETGVTQSPTHLIKTRGQQVTLRCSSQSGHNTVSWYQQALGQGPQFIFQYYREEENGRGNFPPRFSGLQFPNYSSELNVNALELDDSALYLCASSAQEQGYEQYFGPGTRLTVT.

J is TRBJ1-1 and V is TRBV18; D not certain. V was cut by 2 bases and J by 10 bases, with 11 bases left in between. CDR1 is KGHSH and CDR2 is LQKENI in the germline V gene. The CDR3 has 12 amino acids. The CDR3 protein is CASSPNALVAFF. The CDR3 bases are TGTGCCAGCTCACCAAACGCGCTTGTAGCTTTCTTT. The whole variable domain, filled in from reference TRBV18 and TRBJ1-1, reads NAGVMQNPRHLVRRRGQEARLRCSPMKGHSHVYWYRQLPEEGLKFMVYLQKENIIDESGMPKERFSAEFPKEGPSILRIQQVVRGDSAAYFCASSPNALVAFFGQGTRLTVV.

The chain recombines TRBV28 with TRBJ1-2; 9 bases are a match to TRBD1. Germline V gene lookup returns CDR1 MDHEN and CDR2 SYDVKM. The CDR3 is 15 residues long. The J segment lost 4 bases and the V segment lost 3 bases, leaving 6 bases of the junction unmatched. In DNA form, the CDR3 reads TGTGCCAGCAGTTTCGAGCTGGGACAGGGCTATGGCTACACCTTC. Translated: CASSFELGQGYGYTF.

The chain uses TRBV7-9 and TRBJ2-5; a weak D match, TRBD2 (5 bases). The ends were cut back, 5 bases at V and 5 bases at J, with 24 bases in the middle. The germline V gene has CDR1 SEHNR and CDR2 FQNEAQ (reference sequence). This CDR3 has 17 residues. The CDR3 here is CASSQGWSRRGGETQYF. In DNA form, the CDR3 reads TGTGCCAGCAGCCAAGGTTGGTCAAGGCGAGGCGGGGAGACCCAGTACTTC. The variable domain in full, completed from reference TRBV7-9 and TRBJ2-5, reads DTGVSQNPRHKITKRGQNVTFRCDPISEHNRLYWYRQTLGQGPEFLTYFQNEAQLEKSRLLSDRFSAERPKGSFSTLEIQRTEQGDSAMYLCASSQGWSRRGGETQYFGPGTRLLVL.

This sequence joins TRBV19 and TRBJ1-5; TRBD1 might be the D (5 bases). From germline, CDR1 is LNHDA and CDR2 SQIVND (reference sequence). The CDR3 runs 16 residues. Trimming pared 5 bases from V and 2 bases from J, leaving 16 bases between. The CDR3 loop reads CASSLLVGRGNQPQHF. The CDR3, as DNA: TGTGCCAGTAGTCTCCTTGTGGGCAGGGGCAATCAGCCCCAGCATTTT.

The CDR3 sequence: CASSRARGSGANVLTF. In nucleotides, the CDR3 is TGTGCCAGCAGCCGCGCCAGGGGTTCTGGGGCCAACGTCCTGACTTTC. The chain recombines TRBV4-2 with TRBJ2-6, with a weak D call TRBD1 (6 bases). This CDR3 contains 16 residues. Trimming cost V 4 bases and J 1 base, with 11 bases left between them. Germline V gives CDR1 LGHNA, CDR2 YNFKEQ.

The gene calls are TRBV5-6 and TRBJ2-7, with 11 positions matching TRBD1. Germline lookup yields CDR1 SGHDT and CDR2 YYEEEE. The trim removed 5 bases at V and 2 bases at J, leaving 12 bases unmatched. The CDR3 is made up of 17 amino acids. The CDR3 DNA reads TGTGCCAGCAGACCTGGAATGGGGACAGGGGGGACCTACGAGCAGTACTTC. It is translated as CASRPGMGTGGTYEQYF.